Listed here are 17 T cell receptor beta chains from one sample, sequenced in a study of beta chain features in type 1 diabetes. Expressed TCRB transcripts were sequenced because the isolated RNA had all been reverse transcribed beforehand. The protocol was immunoSEQ multiplex PCR, while the TCRdb copy is restricted to in-frame clones and leaves out a portion. Among 860,000 or so clones listed, around a sixth were seen once. Sequencing input: naive CD4+ T cells from blood. The receptors stem from a woman aged 18-29 years in good health.

The chain combines TRBV28 with TRBJ1-4; 10 bases line up with TRBD1. CDR1 and CDR2 from the germline V gene are MDHEN and SYDVKM. The junction had 8 bases not matched to a gene; V was cut back by 6 bases and J by 10 bases. The CDR3 consists of 14 residues. CDR3 sequence (DNA): TGTGCCAGCAGACCGGGACAGGGGTTTGGAAAACTGTTTTTT. Translation gives CASRPGQGFGKLFF.

The chain carries TRBV7-9 and TRBJ2-1; D tentatively reads TRBD1 or TRBD2 (5 bases each). This CDR3 contains 16 residues. V lost 5 bases, J lost 6 bases, and 20 bases lay in between. Germline V CDR1 and CDR2: SEHNR, FQNEAQ (reference sequence). CDR3 coding DNA: TGTGCCAGCAGCCCCGCGAGGGGCGCGTCTCTCAATGAGCAGTTCTTC. Its translation is CASSPARGASLNEQFF.

This clone was seen more than once but under ten times. This chain links TRBV6-5 with TRBJ1-1; D unclear. Germline assignment: CDR1 MNHEY and CDR2 SVGAGI. This CDR3 is 15 amino acids long. The V end lost 5 bases, the J end lost 3 bases, and 16 bases lay between the germline ends. This CDR3 is CASSRAGVGDTEAFF. CDR3 in DNA: TGTGCCAGCAGTAGGGCGGGTGTCGGGGACACTGAAGCTTTCTTT.

This clone turned up a few times. V usage is TRBV29-1 and J usage is TRBJ2-1; maybe TRBD2 (5 bases). The V and J ends lost 6 bases and 0 bases respectively, with 24 bases between them. The CDR3 runs to 18 residues. Germline-derived CDR1 and CDR2 are SQVTM and ANQGSEA. The CDR3 sequence: CSVVKAGSSPSSYNEQFF. The DNA of the CDR3 is TGCAGCGTCGTGAAGGCTGGCTCTAGCCCGAGCTCCTACAATGAGCAGTTCTTC.

This clone occurred a few times. The chain uses TRBV10-3 and TRBJ2-1; unclear D gene. The CDR3 consists of 15 residues. V gave up 0 bases and J gave up 3 bases, with 9 bases separating them. Germline V gene data show CDR1 as ENHRY and CDR2 as SYGVKD. DNA for the CDR3: TGTGCCATCAGTGAGTCGGGGTCAGTCTACAATGAGCAGTTCTTC. It yields the protein CAISESGSVYNEQFF.

The rearrangement uses TRBV7-3 and TRBJ2-3; a possible D gene is TRBD2 (5 bases). The V and J ends lost 3 bases and 4 bases respectively, with 8 bases between them. The CDR3 sequence is 13 residues long. From germline, CDR1 is SGHTA and CDR2 FQGTGA. The CDR3 DNA is TGTGCCAGCAGCTTCGGGGTGGCAGATACGCAGTATTTT. The encoded protein is CASSFGVADTQYF.

The V call is TRBV5-6, the J call TRBJ2-7; unclear D gene. Trimming removed 4 bases at V and 4 bases at J, with 6 bases between. Germline CDR1 SGHDT, CDR2 YYEEEE. The CDR3 extends over 11 amino acids. The CDR3 DNA sequence: TGTGCCAGCAGCCACCGATACGAGCAGTACTTC. Protein: CASSHRYEQYF.

A note on this clone: The same CDR3 also results from other DNA sequences found in this sample. This rearrangement joins TRBV7-2 to TRBJ2-2; D possibly corresponds to TRBD2 (6 bases). The CDR3 runs 14 residues. The germline gives CDR1 SGHTA, CDR2 FQGNSA. V gave up 0 bases and J gave up 5 bases, with 7 bases separating them. The CDR3 is CASSLAGGTGELFF. CDR3 in DNA: TGTGCCAGCAGCTTAGCGGGGGGAACCGGGGAGCTGTTTTTT.

The J gene is TRBJ2-3, the V gene TRBV10-2; 11 positions agree with TRBD2. Germline-derived CDR1 and CDR2 are WSHSY and SAAADI. With 7 bases clipped from V and 0 bases from J, the junction kept 6 bases outside the gene matches. The CDR3 runs 16 residues. The CDR3 DNA reads as TGCGCCAGCAATAGCGGGAGGGTGCCTAGCACAGATACGCAGTATTTT. Its translation: CASNSGRVPSTDTQYF.

The CDR3 bases are TGTGCCAGCAGCTCCTCCCCCCGGGACAGGGGCACCTACGAGCAGTACTTC. Protein product: CASSSSPRDRGTYEQYF. The rearrangement uses TRBV28 and TRBJ2-5; the match to TRBD1 covers 10 bases. The assigned J gene may be wrong: the sequence end matches TRBJ2-7 better. Germline V CDR1 and CDR2: MDHEN, SYDVKM. The length of the CDR3 is 17 residues.

The chain joins TRBV28 to TRBJ2-3, with D perhaps TRBD2 (5 bases). V lost 4 bases and J 4 bases, leaving 21 bases between the germline ends. The CDR3 consists of 17 residues. Germline assignment: CDR1 MDHEN and CDR2 SYDVKM. The CDR3 sequence: CASSSASSGNGADTQYF. In nucleotides, the CDR3 is TGTGCCAGCAGTTCCGCCTCGTCCGGTAACGGGGCAGATACGCAGTATTTT.

This sequence joins TRBV7-2 and TRBJ2-1; D is unclear. The CDR3 spans 13 residues. With 6 bases removed from V and 0 bases from J, the gap between germline ends came to 6 bases. Germline lookup yields CDR1 SGHTA and CDR2 FQGNSA. The CDR3 loop reads CASRLSSYNEQFF. The CDR3 DNA follows: TGTGCCAGCAGACTGAGCTCCTACAATGAGCAGTTCTTC.

There are a few counts of this clone. The V gene is TRBV5-1, the J gene TRBJ2-1; 11 nucleotides match TRBD2. V lost 5 bases, J lost 7 bases, and 8 bases stayed unmatched. This CDR3 is built from 15 residues. CDR1 and CDR2 from the germline V gene are SGHRS and YFSETQ. CDR3 coding DNA: TGCGCCAGCAGTCCCGGGGGGACTAGCGGTAATGAGCAGTTCTTC. Its translation: CASSPGGTSGNEQFF. Supplemented by reference TRBV5-1 and TRBJ2-1, the full variable domain reads KAGVTQTPRYLIKTRGQQVTLSCSPISGHRSVSWYQQTPGQGLQFLFEYFSETQRNKGNFPGRFSGRQFSNSRSEMNVSTLELGDSALYLCASSPGGTSGNEQFFGPGTRLTVL.

The chain recombines TRBV28 with TRBJ2-6; 7 positions agree with TRBD1. Looked up from germline, CDR1 is MDHEN and CDR2 is SYDVKM. The length of the CDR3 is 18 residues. V lost 6 bases, J lost 2 bases, and 13 bases stayed unmatched. DNA of the CDR3: TGTGCCAGCAGGTCTGGACAGGCGTTAGACCCTGGGGCCAACGTCCTGACTTTC. This gives the protein CASRSGQALDPGANVLTF.

This chain links TRBV19 with TRBJ2-1; TRBD2 agrees at 12 bases. CDR1 is LNHDA, CDR2 SQIVND, per germline (reference sequence). The CDR3 sequence is 15 residues long. V gave up 3 bases and J gave up 9 bases; unmatched junction bases: 6. The CDR3 spells CASSIRLAGVSEQFF. CDR3 nucleotides: TGTGCCAGTAGTATTCGACTAGCGGGAGTCAGTGAGCAGTTCTTC.

There are a few counts of this clone. The CDR3 here is CATETVDRGSNQPQHF. The CDR3 DNA follows: TGTGCCACCGAAACCGTCGACAGGGGTTCCAATCAGCCCCAGCATTTT. V is TRBV13 and J is TRBJ1-5, with TRBD1 matching over 8 bases. Germline V CDR1 and CDR2: PRHDT, FYEKMQ (reference sequence). V lost 10 bases, J lost 3 bases, and 14 bases stayed unmatched. CDR3 length: 16 residues.

The chain couples TRBV14 to TRBJ2-1, with TRBD2 matching 8 bases. The CDR3 sequence is 15 residues long. V lost 2 bases and J lost 8; bases outside the gene matches: 8. Germline values: CDR1 SGHDN, CDR2 FVKESK. CDR3 DNA: TGTGCCAGCAGCCAACCGGGACTAGGGAGGGATGAGCAGTTCTTC. Protein sequence: CASSQPGLGRDEQFF.